The 7 T cell receptor beta chains presented below share a single source sample, sequenced in a study of blood T cell repertoires in COVID-19. The method was immunoSEQ multiplex PCR; TCRdb's version includes in-frame clones alone and lacks a portion of them. The sample contains fewer than 350,000 clones, approximately 91% of which appear only once. The specimen sequenced was PBMCs or T cells enriched from blood (not recorded which). Receptor source: a man aged 55 to 70 who had recovered from COVID-19.

This chain links TRBV2 with TRBJ2-1, with unresolved D. The CDR3 runs 15 residues. V lost 2 bases, J lost 1 base, and 9 bases lay in between. The germline V gene has CDR1 SNHLY and CDR2 FYNNEI. The DNA for the CDR3 is TGTGCCAGCAGTGAAAACGCGCAATCCTACAATGAGCAGTTCTTC. Translated: CASSENAQSYNEQFF.

The rearrangement joins TRBV7-9 to TRBJ1-2; 7 bases fit TRBD1. V shed 6 bases and J 4 bases; nucleotides not matched to a gene: 8. The CDR3 is 14 residues long. Germline V gene sequence: CDR1 SEHNR, CDR2 FQNEAQ (reference sequence). In DNA form, the CDR3 reads TGTGCCAGCAGTCTAGGGGGCAGTTTCTATGGCTACACCTTC. Protein: CASSLGGSFYGYTF.

The V and J genes are TRBV4-2 and TRBJ1-2, with no clear D. The CDR3 runs to 15 residues. Germline loops: CDR1 LGHNA, CDR2 YNFKEQ. Trimming shortened V by 0 bases and J by 1 base, and 9 bases separated the two germline ends. The CDR3 DNA follows: TGTGCCAGCAGCCAAGATACGGAGGTTAACTATGGCTACACCTTC. It codes for CASSQDTEVNYGYTF.

This rearrangement joins TRBV5-1 to TRBJ2-2; TRBD1 might be the D (6 bases). The ends were cut back, 5 bases at V and 0 bases at J, with 8 bases in the middle. Germline CDR1 and CDR2: SGHRS and YFSETQ. CDR3 length equals 14 residues. The CDR3: CASRDSPNTGELFF. CDR3 bases: TGCGCCAGCAGGGACAGTCCGAACACCGGGGAGCTGTTTTTT.

This chain links TRBV4-2 with TRBJ2-3; TRBD2 aligns across 12 bases. Unmatched junction bases numbered 17, after V lost 5 bases and J lost 2 bases. The CDR3 length is 20 residues. Germline V gene data show CDR1 as LGHNA and CDR2 as YNFKEQ. CDR3 nucleotide sequence: TGTGCCAGCAGCGCCCTACCCCGCACTAGCGGGAGGCCAGACACAGATACGCAGTATTTT. Translating it yields CASSALPRTSGRPDTDTQYF.

This chain connects TRBV29-1 to TRBJ2-5; maybe TRBD1 (6 bases). CDR1 is SQVTM, CDR2 ANQGSEA, per germline. Trimming left V 8 bases short and J 4 bases short, with 14 bases between. The CDR3 is made up of 12 amino acids. CDR3 DNA: TGCAGCTCACTCTGGGGGCGAGAGACCCAGTACTTC. Translation gives CSSLWGRETQYF.

The chain recombines TRBV19 with TRBJ1-4; 7 bases match TRBD1. Germline V gives CDR1 LNHDA, CDR2 SQIVND (reference sequence). The CDR3 is 16 residues long. The V gene end was trimmed by 9 bases and the J gene end by 0 bases; junction bases not matched to a gene: 10. This CDR3 is CASVTGTASTNEKLFF. The DNA of the CDR3 is TGTGCCAGCGTAACCGGGACAGCCTCAACTAATGAAAAACTGTTTTTT.